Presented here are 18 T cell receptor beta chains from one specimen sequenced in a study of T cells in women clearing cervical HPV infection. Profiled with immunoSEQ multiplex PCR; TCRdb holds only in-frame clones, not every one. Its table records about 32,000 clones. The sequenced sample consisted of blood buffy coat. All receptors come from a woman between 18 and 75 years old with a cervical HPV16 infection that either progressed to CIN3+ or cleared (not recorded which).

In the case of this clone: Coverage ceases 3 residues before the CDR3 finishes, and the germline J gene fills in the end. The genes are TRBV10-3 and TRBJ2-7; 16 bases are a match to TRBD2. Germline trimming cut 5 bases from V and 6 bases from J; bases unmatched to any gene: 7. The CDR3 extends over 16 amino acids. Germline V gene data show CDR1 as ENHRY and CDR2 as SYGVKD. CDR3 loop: CAISIGTSGGAGEQYF. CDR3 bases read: TGTGCCATCAGTATCGGGACTAGCGGGGGGGCGGGCGAG.

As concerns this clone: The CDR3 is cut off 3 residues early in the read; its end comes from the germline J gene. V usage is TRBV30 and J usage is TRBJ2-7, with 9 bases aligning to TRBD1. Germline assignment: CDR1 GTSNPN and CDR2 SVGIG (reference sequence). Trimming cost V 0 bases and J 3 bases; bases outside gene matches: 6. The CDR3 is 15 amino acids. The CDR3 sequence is CAWSVLPGQGYEQYF. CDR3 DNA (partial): TGTGCCTGGAGTGTACTCCCGGGACAGGGCTACGAG. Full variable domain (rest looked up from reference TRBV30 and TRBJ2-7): SQTIHQWPATLVQPVGSPLSLECTVEGTSNPNLYWYRQAAGRGLQLLFYSVGIGQISSEVPQNLSASRPQDRQFILSSKKLLLSDSGFYLCAWSVLPGQGYEQYFGPGTRLTVT.

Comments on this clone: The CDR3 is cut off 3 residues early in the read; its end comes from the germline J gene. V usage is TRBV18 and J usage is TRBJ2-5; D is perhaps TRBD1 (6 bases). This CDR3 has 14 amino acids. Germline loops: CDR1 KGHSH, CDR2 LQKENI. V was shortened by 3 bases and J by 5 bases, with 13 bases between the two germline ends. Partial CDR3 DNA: TGTGCCAGCTCACCCAGGGGTTTGGGCGAGACC. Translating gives CASSPRGLGET. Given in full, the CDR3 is CASSPRGLGETQYF.

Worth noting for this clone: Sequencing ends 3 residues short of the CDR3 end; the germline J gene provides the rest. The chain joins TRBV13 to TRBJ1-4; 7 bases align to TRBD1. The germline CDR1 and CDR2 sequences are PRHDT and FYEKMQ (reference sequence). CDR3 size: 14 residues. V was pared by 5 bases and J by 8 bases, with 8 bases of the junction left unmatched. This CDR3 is CASSEEGAREKLFF. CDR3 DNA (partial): TGTGCCAGCAGCGAAGAGGGGGCGCGGGAAAAA.

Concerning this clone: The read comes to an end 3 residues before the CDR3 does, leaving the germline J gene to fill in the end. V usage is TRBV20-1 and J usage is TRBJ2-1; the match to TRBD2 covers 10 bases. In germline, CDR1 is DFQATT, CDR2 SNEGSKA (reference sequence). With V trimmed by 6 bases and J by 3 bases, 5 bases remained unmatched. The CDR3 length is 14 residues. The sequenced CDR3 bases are TGCAGTGCCGTTAGCGGGGGGAACTACAATGAG. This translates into CSAVSGGNYNE. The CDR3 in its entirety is CSAVSGGNYNEQFF.

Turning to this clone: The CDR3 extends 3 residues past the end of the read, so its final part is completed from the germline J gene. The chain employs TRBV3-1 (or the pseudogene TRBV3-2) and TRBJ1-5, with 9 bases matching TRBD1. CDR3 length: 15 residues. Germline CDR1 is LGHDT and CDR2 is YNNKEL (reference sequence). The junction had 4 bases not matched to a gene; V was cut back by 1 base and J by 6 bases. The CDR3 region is CASSQGTGVCQPQHF. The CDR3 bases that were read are TGTGCCAGCAGCCAAGGGACAGGGGTCTGTCAGCCC.

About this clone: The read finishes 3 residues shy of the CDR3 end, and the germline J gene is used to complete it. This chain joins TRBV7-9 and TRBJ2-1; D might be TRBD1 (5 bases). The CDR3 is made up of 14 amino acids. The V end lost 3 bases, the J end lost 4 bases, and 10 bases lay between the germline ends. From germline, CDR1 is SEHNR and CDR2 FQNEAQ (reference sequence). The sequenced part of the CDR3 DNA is TGTGCCAGCAGCTTGAGGCAGGGATACAATGAG. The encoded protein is CASSLRQGYNE. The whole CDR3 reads CASSLRQGYNEQFF.

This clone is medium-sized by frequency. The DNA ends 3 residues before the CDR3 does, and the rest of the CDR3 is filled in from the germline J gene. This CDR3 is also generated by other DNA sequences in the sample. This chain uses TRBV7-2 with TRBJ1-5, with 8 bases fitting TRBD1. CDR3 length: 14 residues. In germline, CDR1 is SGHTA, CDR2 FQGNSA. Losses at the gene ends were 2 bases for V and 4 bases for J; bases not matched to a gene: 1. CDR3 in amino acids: CASSLRQGNQPQHF. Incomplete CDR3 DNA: TGTGCCAGCAGCTTACGACAGGGGAATCAGCCC. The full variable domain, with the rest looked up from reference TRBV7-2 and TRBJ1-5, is GAGVSQSPSNKVTEKGKDVELRCDPISGHTALYWYRQSLGQGLEFLIYFQGNSAPDKSGLPSDRFSAERTGGSVSTLTIQRTQQEDSAVYLCASSLRQGNQPQHFGDGTRLSIL.

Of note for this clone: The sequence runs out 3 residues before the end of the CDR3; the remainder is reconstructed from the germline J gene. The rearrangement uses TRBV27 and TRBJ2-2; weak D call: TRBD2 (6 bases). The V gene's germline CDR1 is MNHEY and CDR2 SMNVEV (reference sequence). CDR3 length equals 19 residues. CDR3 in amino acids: CASSFTKTGVSSYNSPLFF. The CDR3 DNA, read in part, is TGTGCCAGCAGTTTTACAAAGACGGGGGTGAGCTCCTATAATTCACCG.

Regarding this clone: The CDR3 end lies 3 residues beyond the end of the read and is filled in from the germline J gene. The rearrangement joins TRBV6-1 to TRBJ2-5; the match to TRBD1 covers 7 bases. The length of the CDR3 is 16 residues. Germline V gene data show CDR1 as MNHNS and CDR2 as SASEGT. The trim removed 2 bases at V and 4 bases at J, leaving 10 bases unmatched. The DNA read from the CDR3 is TGTGCCAGCAGTGAACGTATTAACAGGGGTCGAGAGACC. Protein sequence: CASSERINRGRET. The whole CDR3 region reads CASSERINRGRETQYF.

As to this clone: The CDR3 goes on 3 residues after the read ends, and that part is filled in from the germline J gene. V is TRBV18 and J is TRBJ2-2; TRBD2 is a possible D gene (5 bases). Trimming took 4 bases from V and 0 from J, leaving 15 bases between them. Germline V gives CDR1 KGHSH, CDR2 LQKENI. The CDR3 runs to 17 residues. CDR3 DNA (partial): TGTGCCAGCTCACTCCCCCCCAGGAGGACGAACACCGGGGAG. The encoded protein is CASSLPPRRTNTGE. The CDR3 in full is CASSLPPRRTNTGELFF.

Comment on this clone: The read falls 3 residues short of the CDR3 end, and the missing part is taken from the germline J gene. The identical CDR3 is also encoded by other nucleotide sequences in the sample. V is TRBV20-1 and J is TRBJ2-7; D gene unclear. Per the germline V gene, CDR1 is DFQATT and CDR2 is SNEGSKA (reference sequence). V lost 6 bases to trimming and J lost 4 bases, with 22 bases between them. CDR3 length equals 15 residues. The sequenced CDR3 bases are TGCAGTGCAGAACTACCGCGGCGCGGAGCTTACGAG. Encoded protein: CSAELPRRGAYE. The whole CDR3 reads CSAELPRRGAYEQYF.

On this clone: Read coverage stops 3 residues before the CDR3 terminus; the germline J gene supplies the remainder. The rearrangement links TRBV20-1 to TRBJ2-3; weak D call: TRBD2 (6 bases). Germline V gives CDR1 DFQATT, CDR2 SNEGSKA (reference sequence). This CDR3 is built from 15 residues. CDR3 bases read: TGCAGTGCTAGTCGCGGGCGGGGAGATCAAGAGACG. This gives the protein CSASRGRGDQET. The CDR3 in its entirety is CSASRGRGDQETQYF.

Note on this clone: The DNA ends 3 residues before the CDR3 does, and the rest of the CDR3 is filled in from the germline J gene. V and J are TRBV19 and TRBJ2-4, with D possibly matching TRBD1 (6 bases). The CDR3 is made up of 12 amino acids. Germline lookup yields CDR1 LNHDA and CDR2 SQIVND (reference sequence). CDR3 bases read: TGTGCCAGTAGTAGATACAGGGTAGGT. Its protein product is CASSRYRVG. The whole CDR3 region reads CASSRYRVGQYF.

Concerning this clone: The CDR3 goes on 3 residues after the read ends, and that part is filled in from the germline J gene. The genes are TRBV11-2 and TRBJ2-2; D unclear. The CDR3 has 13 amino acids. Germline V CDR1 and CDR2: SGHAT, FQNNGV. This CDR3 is CASSLAPTEKLFF. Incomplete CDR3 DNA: TGTGCCAGCAGCTTAGCCCCTACCGAAAAG. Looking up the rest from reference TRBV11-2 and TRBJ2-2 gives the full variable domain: EAGVAQSPRYKIIEKRQSVAFWCNPISGHATLYWYQQILGQGPKLLIQFQNNGVVDDSQLPKDRFSAERLKGVDSTLKIQPAKLEDSAVYLCASSLAPTEKLFFGEGSRLTVL.

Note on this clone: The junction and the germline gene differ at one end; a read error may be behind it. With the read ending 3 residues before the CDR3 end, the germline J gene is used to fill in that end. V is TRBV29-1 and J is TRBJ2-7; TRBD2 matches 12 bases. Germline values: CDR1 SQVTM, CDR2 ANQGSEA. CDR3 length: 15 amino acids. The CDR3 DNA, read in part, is TGCAGCGTGGAAGGCACTAGCGGGGGGTCCTACGAG. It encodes CSVEGTSGGSYE. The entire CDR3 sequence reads CSVEGTSGGSYEQYF.

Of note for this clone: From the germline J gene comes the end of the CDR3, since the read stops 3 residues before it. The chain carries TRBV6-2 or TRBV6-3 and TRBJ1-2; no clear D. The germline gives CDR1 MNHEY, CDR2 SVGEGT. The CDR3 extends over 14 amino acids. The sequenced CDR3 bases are TGTGCCAGCAGTTACCAACAGATTTCCCACGAC. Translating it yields CASSYQQISHD. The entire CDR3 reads CASSYQQISHDYTF.

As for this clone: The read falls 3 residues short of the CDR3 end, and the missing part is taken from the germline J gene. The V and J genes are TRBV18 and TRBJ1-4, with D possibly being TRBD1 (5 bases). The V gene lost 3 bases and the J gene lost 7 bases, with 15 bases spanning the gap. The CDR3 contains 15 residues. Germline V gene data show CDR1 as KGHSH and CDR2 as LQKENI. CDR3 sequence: CASSPDSRTGEKLFF. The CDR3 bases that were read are TGTGCCAGCTCACCCGACAGTAGGACGGGTGAAAAA. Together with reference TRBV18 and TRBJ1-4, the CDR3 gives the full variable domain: NAGVMQNPRHLVRRRGQEARLRCSPMKGHSHVYWYRQLPEEGLKFMVYLQKENIIDESGMPKERFSAEFPKEGPSILRIQQVVRGDSAAYFCASSPDSRTGEKLFFGSGTQLSVL.